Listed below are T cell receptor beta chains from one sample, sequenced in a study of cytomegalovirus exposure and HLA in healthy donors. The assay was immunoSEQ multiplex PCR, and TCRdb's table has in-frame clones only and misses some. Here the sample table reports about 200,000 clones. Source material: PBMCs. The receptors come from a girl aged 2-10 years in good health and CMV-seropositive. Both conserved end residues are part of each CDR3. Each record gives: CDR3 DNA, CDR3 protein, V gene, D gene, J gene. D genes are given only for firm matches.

TGTGCCAGCAGCACTGGACTCGGGGAGAGCACAGATACGCAGTATTTT	CASSTGLGESTDTQYF	TRBV7-2	.	TRBJ2-3
TGTGCCAGCATTCAGGGACTCCAAGAGACCCAGTACTTC	CASIQGLQETQYF	TRBV2	.	TRBJ2-5
TGCGCCAGCCTCCCCCCCGAGCAGTACTTC	CASLPPEQYF	TRBV23-1	.	TRBJ2-7
TGTGCCAGCAGCTCGACGGGAAAACTGTTTTTT	CASSSTGKLFF	TRBV5-6	.	TRBJ1-4
TGTGCCAGCTCACCAGGAGAAAGTCAGCCCCAGCATTTT	CASSPGESQPQHF	TRBV18	.	TRBJ1-5
TGTGCCAGCCTACCTCGGACTAGTCGGTACACCGGGGAGCTGTTTTTT	CASLPRTSRYTGELFF	TRBV11-2	TRBD2	TRBJ2-2
TGCGCCAGCAGCTTGGTGAGCGGGTGGGCAGATACGCAGTATTTT	CASSLVSGWADTQYF	TRBV5-1	.	TRBJ2-3
TGTGCCAGCAGCCCGGACGCCCGGGAAACGCAGTATTTT	CASSPDARETQYF	TRBV28	.	TRBJ2-3
TGTGCCAGCGCCCCCGGGACAGGCTACGAGCAGTACTTC	CASAPGTGYEQYF	TRBV27	TRBD1	TRBJ2-7
TGCGCCAGCAGCCTAGGACAGGGGAGTAACTATGGCTACACCTTC	CASSLGQGSNYGYTF	TRBV5-1	TRBD1	TRBJ1-2
TGTGCCAGCAGCTTAGTGGAACTAGGAGGCACAGATACGCAGTATTTT	CASSLVELGGTDTQYF	TRBV7-8	.	TRBJ2-3
TGTGCCAGTAGTACGACTAGCGGCCAAGAGACCCAGTACTTC	CASSTTSGQETQYF	TRBV19	TRBD2	TRBJ2-5
TGTGCCAGCACCTCCAGACTAGGAGGGGATGAGCAGTTCTTC	CASTSRLGGDEQFF	TRBV11-1	.	TRBJ2-1
TGTGCCAGCACCACTCCTGGAGGCACTGAAGCTTTCTTT	CASTTPGGTEAFF	TRBV7-2	.	TRBJ1-1
TGTGCCAGCAGCCAAGATTCTAGAGAGCAGTTCTTC	CASSQDSREQFF	TRBV4-2	.	TRBJ2-1
TGTGCCAGCAGTGAGGTGGGACAGGAGACCTACTATGGCTACACCTTC	CASSEVGQETYYGYTF	TRBV2	TRBD1	TRBJ1-2
TGTGCCAGCAGCCAAAATACAGGATCCTACAATGAGCAGTTCTTC	CASSQNTGSYNEQFF	TRBV14	.	TRBJ2-1
TGTGCCAGCAGTGATCAGGCAGGGGGTAATGAAAAACTGTTTTTT	CASSDQAGGNEKLFF	TRBV6-1	TRBD1	TRBJ1-4
TGTGCCAGTAGTATACGGACTAGCGGGTCCCCAGATACGCAGTATTTT	CASSIRTSGSPDTQYF	TRBV19	TRBD2	TRBJ2-3
TGTGCCAGCAGGGTAGTCGGGGAGCTGTTTTTT	CASRVVGELFF	TRBV11-2	.	TRBJ2-2
TGTGCCAGCAGTTTGGGACTAGCGGGAGGCTCGGGAACCGGGGAGCTGTTTTTT	CASSLGLAGGSGTGELFF	TRBV28	TRBD2	TRBJ2-2
TGTGCCAGCAGCGCGGGACAGGCGACGATCTACACCTTC	CASSAGQATIYTF	TRBV2	TRBD1	TRBJ1-2
TGTGCCAGCAGGTCGGGCCAGGGAACCTACGAGCAGTACTTC	CASRSGQGTYEQYF	TRBV6-1	.	TRBJ2-7
TGTGCCAGCAGCCGATCTGTACTAGCGGGGGGTCGGGTCTACGAGCAGTACTTC	CASSRSVLAGGRVYEQYF	TRBV11-2	TRBD2	TRBJ2-7
TGTGCCAGTAGTATAGAAGACTCTAACTATGGCTACACCTTC	CASSIEDSNYGYTF	TRBV19	.	TRBJ1-2
TGCGCCAGCGGAAGTACAGGCAACTATGGCTACACCTTC	CASGSTGNYGYTF	TRBV5-1	.	TRBJ1-2
TGTGCCAGCAGTTTTCGCAGAAACACTGAAGCTTTCTTT	CASSFRRNTEAFF	TRBV28	.	TRBJ1-1
TGTGCCAGCAGTTCAGTCACCCCAGGGGGCTTGCAGACCCAGTACTTC	CASSSVTPGGLQTQYF	TRBV6-5	TRBD1	TRBJ2-5
TGTGCCAGCAGTTTATTTTCCGGGGGGTGGTTGGGATCTGGGGCCAACGTCCTGACTTTC	CASSLFSGGWLGSGANVLTF	TRBV27	TRBD2	TRBJ2-6
TGTGCCAGCAGCAAAGCCACCCCTACTACCCACGAGCAGTACTTC	CASSKATPTTHEQYF	TRBV21-1	.	TRBJ2-7
TGCGCCAGCAGCTCATTAGTTGACAATGAGCAGTTCTTC	CASSSLVDNEQFF	TRBV5-1	.	TRBJ2-1
TGTGCCAGCAGCCAGGGGACAGCAACTCACAATGAGCAGTTCTTC	CASSQGTATHNEQFF	TRBV6-1	TRBD1	TRBJ2-1
TGTGCCAGCACCTCGACGGGGCTAGCGGTATACAATGAGCAGTTCTTC	CASTSTGLAVYNEQFF	TRBV9	TRBD2	TRBJ2-1
TGTGCCAGCAGCACTCGTCACCTCCCACAGGGGGGTTACTATGGCTACACCTTC	CASSTRHLPQGGYYGYTF	TRBV27	TRBD1	TRBJ1-2
TGTGCCAGCCTGCCGGGACACAGCAATCAGCCCCAGCATTTT	CASLPGHSNQPQHF	TRBV28	.	TRBJ1-5
TGCGCCAGCAGCTTGGCCGTCGCGGGTGAAGCTTTCTTT	CASSLAVAGEAFF	TRBV5-1	.	TRBJ1-1
TGTGCCAGCAGCCACGGGACTAGCGGGAGCGAGACCCAGTACTTC	CASSHGTSGSETQYF	TRBV4-2	TRBD2	TRBJ2-5
TGTGCCAGTGGGGGGACGGAGATCTCCTACGAGCAGTACTTC	CASGGTEISYEQYF	TRBV9	.	TRBJ2-7
TGTGCCACCAGCACCAACACAGATACGCAGTATTTT	CATSTNTDTQYF	TRBV15	.	TRBJ2-3
TGTGCCAGCAGCCGTAAATTCTTAACCTACAATGAGCAGTTCTTC	CASSRKFLTYNEQFF	TRBV5-6	.	TRBJ2-1
TGCGCCAGCAGCTTGGAACTCACCACAGATACGCAGTATTTT	CASSLELTTDTQYF	TRBV5-1	.	TRBJ2-3
TGTGCCAGCAGCGTCATCACCGGGGAGCTGTTTTTT	CASSVITGELFF	TRBV7-9	.	TRBJ2-2
TGCGCCAGCAGTGAGGGGGAGAGCGAGCAGTACTTC	CASSEGESEQYF	TRBV10-1	.	TRBJ2-7
TGTGCCAGCAGCCCCGAGACAGGGTTTTCCTACGAGCAGTACTTC	CASSPETGFSYEQYF	TRBV7-9	TRBD1	TRBJ2-7
TGTGCCAGCTCACCATTTAATCCCGGGACTAGGGGTGAGCAGTTCTTC	CASSPFNPGTRGEQFF	TRBV18	TRBD2	TRBJ2-1
TGTGCCAGCAGCTTGGAGGGAGGGGAGACCCAGTACTTC	CASSLEGGETQYF	TRBV7-2	TRBD2	TRBJ2-5
TGTGCCAGCAGACTACTCGAAGGGGCCGGTAGCAATCAGCCCCAGCATTTT	CASRLLEGAGSNQPQHF	TRBV28	.	TRBJ1-5
TGTGCCAGTAGTAACCGGACAGGGCTATACTATGGCTACACCTTC	CASSNRTGLYYGYTF	TRBV19	TRBD1	TRBJ1-2
TGTGCCACTCTGGACTGGGCTAGCGGGAGTTCCAGCTCCTGCGAGCAGTACTTC	CATLDWASGSSSSCEQYF	TRBV2	TRBD2	TRBJ2-7
TGCGCCAGCAGCAGGCCGGGGGGAAAAGCTTTCTTT	CASSRPGGKAFF	TRBV5-1	.	TRBJ1-1
TGTGCCAGCGGCCGGGTCGATTCGGATCAGCCCCAGCATTTT	CASGRVDSDQPQHF	TRBV2	.	TRBJ1-5
TGTGCCATCAGTGAGTCTTTCGGGATTTCGAACACTGAAGCTTTCTTT	CAISESFGISNTEAFF	TRBV10-3	.	TRBJ1-1
TGTGCCAGCAGCGTAGAACCACAGGGGACTTTAGGGGGGGAGCAGTACTTC	CASSVEPQGTLGGEQYF	TRBV9	.	TRBJ2-7
TGTGCCAGCAGCTCCATGGGGCCCGCTTTCTTT	CASSSMGPAFF	TRBV5-8	.	TRBJ1-1
TGTGCCAGCAGTTTACCACCCCCAAGTGCTAGCGGGGAGGTAATCGAGCAGTACTTC	CASSLPPPSASGEVIEQYF	TRBV27	TRBD2	TRBJ2-7
TGTGCCAGCAGCGTTGGGACAGCTGGAAACACCATATATTTT	CASSVGTAGNTIYF	TRBV9	TRBD1	TRBJ1-3
TGTGCCAGCAGTTACGGAACTAGCGGGAGTGCCGGGGAGCTGTTTTTT	CASSYGTSGSAGELFF	TRBV6-5	TRBD2	TRBJ2-2
TGTGCCAGCATCAGGAAGACAGGGTCTGGGTATGGCTACACCTTC	CASIRKTGSGYGYTF	TRBV27	TRBD1	TRBJ1-2